Each of the 23 T cell receptor beta chains below was sequenced from the same sample in a study of regulatory T cells in long-lasting Graves disease. Time point described: persistent/refractory GD, antithyroid drugs over 5 years with positive TRAb. Preparation of the TCR library used RNA extracted from PBMCs. Sequencing libraries for TCR beta were prepared with iRepertoire HTBI primers and Arm-PCR of CDR3 regions. From the multiplex PCR reads, TCRdb called clonotypes with MiXCR, one entry per CDR3 protein. The sample lists 390,000 or so distinct CDR3 sequences, about 23% occurring once. Here the sequenced sample was peripheral blood mononuclear cells (PBMCs), taken when the disease was refractory, from a patient treated with antithyroid drugs. These receptors were taken from a woman aged 40 to 49 with Graves disease.

A few counts support this clonotype. The chain recombines TRBV2 with TRBJ2-1, with 7 bases fitting TRBD2. This CDR3 contains 16 residues. V lost 8 bases to trimming and J lost 1 base; unmatched junction nucleotides: 11. Germline V CDR1 and CDR2: SNHLY, FYNNEI. CDR3 loop: CASPSGLAESYNEQFF. The DNA for the CDR3 is TGTGCCAGCCCCTCGGGGCTAGCGGAATCCTACAATGAGCAGTTCTTC. Full variable domain (rest looked up from reference TRBV2 and TRBJ2-1): EPEVTQTPSHQVTQMGQEVILRCVPISNHLYFYWYRQILGQKVEFLVSFYNNEISEKSEIFDDQFSVERPDGSNFTLKIRSTKLEDSAMYFCASPSGLAESYNEQFFGPGTRLTVL.

V is TRBV10-3 and J is TRBJ2-7; 10 bases map to TRBD2. CDR1 is ENHRY and CDR2 is SYGVKD in the germline V gene. Trimming removed 0 bases from V and 3 bases from J; junction bases left unmatched: 2. The CDR3 covers 15 residues. CDR3 in amino acids: CAISESLAGGYEQYF. The CDR3 coding sequence is TGTGCCATCAGTGAGTCATTAGCGGGAGGCTACGAGCAGTACTTC.

The V call is TRBV30, the J call TRBJ1-4; 7 positions match TRBD1. The CDR3 has 13 residues. The germline gives CDR1 GTSNPN, CDR2 SVGIG (reference sequence). V was pared by 2 bases and J by 4 bases, with 1 base of the junction left unmatched. CDR3 sequence: CAWSRDSNEKLFF. CDR3 nucleotide sequence: TGTGCCTGGAGTAGGGACAGTAATGAAAAACTGTTTTTT.

This clonotype was recorded at least ten times. The chain joins TRBV7-8 to TRBJ2-7, with 7 positions matching TRBD1. Germline V gene lookup returns CDR1 SGHVS and CDR2 FQNEAQ. The CDR3 covers 13 residues. The trim removed 4 bases at V and 5 bases at J, leaving 5 bases unmatched. The chain's CDR3 is CASSSDRLHEQYF. CDR3 in DNA: TGTGCCAGCAGCTCGGACAGGCTCCACGAGCAGTACTTC.

This clonotype was picked up many times. CDR3 nucleotide sequence: TGTGCCAGCAGGGACAGGGGGAGCGAGCAGTACTTC. This sequence encodes CASRDRGSEQYF. V is TRBV2 and J is TRBJ2-7; 10 nucleotides agree with TRBD1. Germline V gives CDR1 SNHLY, CDR2 FYNNEI. The junction had 2 bases not matched to a gene; V was cut back by 6 bases and J by 6 bases. The CDR3 contains 12 residues.

This clonotype was found a few times. V usage is TRBV14 and J usage is TRBJ2-5, with 7 positions matching TRBD2. J lost 1 base, V lost 4 bases, and 3 bases had no gene match. This CDR3 is 14 amino acids long. CDR1 SGHDN and CDR2 FVKESK come from the germline V gene. CDR3 DNA sequence: TGTGCCAGCAGCCTCAGACTAGCCCAAGAGACCCAGTACTTC. Translated: CASSLRLAQETQYF.

As regards this clonotype: A much larger clone lies a single base off, so this may be a read error. V is TRBV27 and J is TRBJ1-4, with 7 bases matching TRBD1. The junction had 5 bases not matched to a gene; V was cut back by 5 bases and J by 2 bases. The CDR3 consists of 15 residues. Germline V gene sequence: CDR1 MNHEY, CDR2 SMNVEV (reference sequence). CDR3 protein: CASSEPGQTNEKLFF. Written as DNA, the CDR3 is TGTGCCAGCAGTGAGCCGGGACAGACTAATGAAAAACTGTTTTTT.

In its sample, this clonotype was seen many times. This sequence joins TRBV6-1 and TRBJ2-5; perhaps D is TRBD1 or TRBD2 (5 bases each). Deletions cut 5 bases from V and 0 bases from J, with 7 bases between. Per germline, CDR1 MNHNS and CDR2 SASEGT. This CDR3 contains 13 residues. This CDR3 is CASSTGHQETQYF. CDR3 nucleotides: TGTGCCAGCAGTACGGGACACCAAGAGACCCAGTACTTC.

The sample holds many counts of this clonotype. CDR3 nucleotide sequence: TGTGCCAGCAGCTTAGACCAGGGTGGCGAGACCCAGTACTTC. Its translation: CASSLDQGGETQYF. The rearrangement joins TRBV7-2 to TRBJ2-5; TRBD1 might be the D (5 bases). Germline CDR1 is SGHTA and CDR2 is FQGNSA. This CDR3 is 14 amino acids long. With 1 base removed from V and 5 bases from J, the gap between germline ends came to 11 bases.

Concerning this clonotype: One junction end disagrees with the germline gene, perhaps due to a read error. This rearrangement joins TRBV7-7 to TRBJ2-2, with a possible D match to TRBD2 (6 bases). The CDR3 spans 14 residues. Germline CDR1 SSHAT, CDR2 FNYEAQ (reference sequence). The CDR3 here is CASSLGGVGGELFF. Written as DNA, the CDR3 is TGTGCTAGCAGCTTAGGAGGGGTCGGCGGGGAGCTGTTTTTT. The full variable domain, rest sourced from reference TRBV7-7 and TRBJ2-2, is GAGVSQSPRYKVTKRGQDVTLRCDPISSHATLYWYQQALGQGPEFLTYFNYEAQPDKSGLPSDRFSAERPEGSISTLTIQRTEQRDSAMYRCASSLGGVGGELFFGEGSRLTVL.

The chain employs TRBV3-1 and TRBJ2-5, with unresolved D. The germline V and J ends were trimmed by 0 bases and 5 bases, with 13 bases remaining between them. The CDR3 length is 15 residues. Germline CDR1 LGHDT, CDR2 YNNKEL (reference sequence). The CDR3 region is CASSQDWGLGETQYF. In nucleotides, the CDR3 is TGTGCCAGCAGCCAAGACTGGGGTTTAGGGGAGACCCAGTACTTC.

This clonotype appeared many times. This sequence joins TRBV11-2 and TRBJ2-7; unclear D gene. Trimming removed 5 bases at V and 1 base at J, with 12 bases between. The CDR3 consists of 14 residues. Looked up from germline, CDR1 is SGHAT and CDR2 is FQNNGV. The CDR3 DNA is TGTGCCAGCAGCGCCGGCTATTATTCCTACGAGCAGTACTTC. Its protein product is CASSAGYYSYEQYF.

V and J are TRBV7-3 and TRBJ1-2, with 7 positions matching TRBD1. V shed 6 bases and J 3 bases; nucleotides not matched to a gene: 7. This CDR3 has 14 amino acids. In germline, CDR1 is SGHTA, CDR2 FQGTGA. The CDR3 spells CASSPDRTHYGYTF. The CDR3 coding sequence is TGTGCCAGCAGTCCGGACAGGACTCACTATGGCTACACCTTC.

In its sample, this clonotype was seen a few times. V and J are TRBV5-1 and TRBJ2-7; unclear D gene. Trimming stripped 1 base from V and 7 bases from J, with 9 bases between. The CDR3 length is 12 residues. In germline, CDR1 is SGHRS, CDR2 YFSETQ. CDR3 in amino acids: CASSLTLREQYF. CDR3 coding DNA: TGCGCCAGCAGCTTGACACTCCGGGAGCAGTACTTC. The full variable domain, with the rest looked up from reference TRBV5-1 and TRBJ2-7, is KAGVTQTPRYLIKTRGQQVTLSCSPISGHRSVSWYQQTPGQGLQFLFEYFSETQRNKGNFPGRFSGRQFSNSRSEMNVSTLELGDSALYLCASSLTLREQYFGPGTRLTVT.

CDR3 residues: CASGNIESRNQPQHF. CDR3 bases: TGCGCCAGCGGGAACATCGAAAGCCGCAATCAGCCCCAGCATTTT. The chain couples TRBV10-2 to TRBJ1-5, with D uncertain. The V end was cut by 8 bases, the J end by 2 bases, with 16 bases between. Germline lookup yields CDR1 WSHSY and CDR2 SAAADI. The CDR3 runs 15 residues.

V and J are TRBV7-2 and TRBJ1-4; tentative D call: TRBD1 (6 bases). This CDR3 contains 16 residues. The germline gives CDR1 SGHTA, CDR2 FQGNSA. Trimming took off 1 base at V and 6 bases at J, with 15 bases between the two ends. The CDR3 sequence is CASSLEWGGVDEKLFF. The CDR3 DNA reads TGTGCCAGCAGCTTAGAGTGGGGGGGCGTAGATGAAAAACTGTTTTTT.

This clonotype was counted at least ten times. The rearrangement joins TRBV6-2 or TRBV6-3 to TRBJ2-5; maybe TRBD2 (6 bases). The CDR3 consists of 18 residues. V lost 2 bases, J lost 0 bases, and 19 bases lay in between. Germline assignment: CDR1 MNHEY and CDR2 SVGEGT. The CDR3 sequence: CASSYRGWYRDDQETQYF. CDR3 nucleotides: TGTGCCAGCAGTTACCGGGGGTGGTACAGAGATGACCAAGAGACCCAGTACTTC.

The J gene is TRBJ2-2, the V gene TRBV7-9; unclear D gene. The CDR3 spans 15 residues. Trimming took off 5 bases at V and 0 bases at J, with 10 bases between the two ends. Germline-derived CDR1 and CDR2 are SEHNR and FQNEAQ (reference sequence). The DNA for the CDR3 is TGTGCCAGCAGCCCGCGGACCCCGAACACCGGGGAGCTGTTTTTT. Its translation is CASSPRTPNTGELFF.

The genes are TRBV28 and TRBJ2-5, with TRBD2 identical over 14 bases. Looked up from germline, CDR1 is MDHEN and CDR2 is SYDVKM. With V trimmed by 5 bases and J by 4 bases, 9 bases remained unmatched. This CDR3 comprises 17 residues. The chain's CDR3 is CASSHPWTSGRRETQYF. CDR3 DNA: TGTGCCAGCAGTCATCCATGGACTAGCGGGAGGCGAGAGACCCAGTACTTC.

The chain couples TRBV4-1 to TRBJ1-2; 7 bases are a match to TRBD1. Looked up from germline, CDR1 is MGHRA and CDR2 is YSYEKL. V lost 2 bases, J lost 7 bases, and 7 bases stayed unmatched. The CDR3 has 14 amino acids. DNA for the CDR3: TGCGCCAGCAGCCAAATAAGACAGGGTAGTGGCTACACCTTC. Translation: CASSQIRQGSGYTF.

The table lists this clonotype with many counts. The chain uses TRBV7-2 and TRBJ2-5; D may be TRBD1 or TRBD2 (5 bases each). CDR1 and CDR2 (germline): SGHTA, FQGNSA. The CDR3 is made up of 14 amino acids. Trimming removed 6 bases at V and 5 bases at J, with 16 bases between. CDR3 nucleotide sequence: TGTGCCAGCAGTGCAGGGAGATATACGGAGACCCAGTACTTC. Protein sequence: CASSAGRYTETQYF. Supplemented by reference TRBV7-2 and TRBJ2-5, the full variable domain reads GAGVSQSPSNKVTEKGKDVELRCDPISGHTALYWYRQSLGQGLEFLIYFQGNSAPDKSGLPSDRFSAERTGGSVSTLTIQRTQQEDSAVYLCASSAGRYTETQYFGPGTRLLVL.

This clonotype has just a few counts. The chain links TRBV29-1 to TRBJ1-1; D not certain. Germline CDR1 and CDR2: SQVTM and ANQGSEA. CDR3 length: 12 amino acids. V lost 4 bases and J 3 bases, leaving 9 bases between the germline ends. The CDR3 DNA reads TGCAGCGTTGCAGAGACGCACACTGAAGCTTTCTTT. Translating it yields CSVAETHTEAFF.

The chain joins TRBV28 to TRBJ1-2; tentative D call: TRBD1 (6 bases). The CDR3 has 12 residues. Deletions cut 3 bases from V and 8 bases from J, with 10 bases between. The germline gives CDR1 MDHEN, CDR2 SYDVKM. The CDR3 protein is CASSLSQGGYTF. CDR3 nucleotides: TGTGCCAGCAGTTTGTCCCAGGGGGGCTACACCTTC.